This is a list of T cell receptor beta chains from one sample in a study of shared clonotypes between healthy human individuals. This table comes from immunoSEQ multiplex PCR, and its TCRdb copy is limited to in-frame clones, with some not included. The table has 2 million to 2.5 million clones, 90% to 97% seen once. The sequencing input was naive CD4+ T cells sorted from blood. Every receptor here comes from a man between 18 and 29 years old in good health. Both conserved end residues are part of each CDR3. D genes are given only for firm matches. Clone size appears in some rows only: once, few, many, or a class for an expanded clone.

v_gene	abundance	d_gene	j_gene	CDR3aa	CDR3nt
TRBV25-1	-	-	TRBJ2-5	CASSDAGRETQYF	TGTGCCAGCAGTGACGCAGGGCGCGAGACCCAGTACTTC
TRBV30	-	-	TRBJ2-7	CAWSVNRPYEQYF	TGTGCCTGGAGTGTAAACAGGCCCTACGAGCAGTACTTC
TRBV5-6	-	-	TRBJ1-3	CASSRGMQTSGNTIYF	TGTGCCAGCAGCAGGGGAATGCAAACTTCTGGAAACACCATATATTTT
TRBV28	-	TRBD1	TRBJ1-6	CASSSTGEGSPLHF	TGTGCCAGCAGTTCGACAGGGGAAGGTTCACCCCTCCACTTT
TRBV6-5	-	-	TRBJ1-1	CASARDTEAFF	TGTGCCAGCGCCCGGGACACTGAAGCTTTCTTT
TRBV7-9	-	-	TRBJ1-6	CASSLGEGYYNSPLHF	TGTGCCAGCAGCTTAGGCGAGGGATACTATAATTCACCCCTCCACTTT
TRBV7-2	-	-	TRBJ2-3	CASSLYYTDTQYF	TGTGCCAGCAGCTTGTATTACACAGATACGCAGTATTTT
TRBV6-1	once	-	TRBJ1-3	CASSGVSGNTIYF	TGTGCCAGCAGTGGGGTGTCTGGAAACACCATATATTTT
TRBV5-8	-	-	TRBJ2-2	CASSLEGDRRTGELFF	TGTGCCAGCAGCTTGGAGGGGGATCGTAGAACCGGGGAGCTGTTTTTT
TRBV6-6	-	TRBD1	TRBJ1-2	CASSPWTGHYGYTF	TGTGCCAGCAGTCCTTGGACAGGGCACTATGGCTACACCTTC
TRBV20-1	-	-	TRBJ2-7	CSAGDTYEQYF	TGCAGTGCTGGGGACACCTACGAGCAGTACTTC
TRBV19	-	-	TRBJ2-7	CASSIGSSYEQYF	TGTGCCAGTAGTATTGGCTCCTCCTACGAGCAGTACTTC
TRBV2	-	TRBD2	TRBJ2-4	CASSFSGTSGNIQYF	TGTGCCAGCAGTTTTTCCGGGACTAGCGGGAACATTCAGTACTTC
TRBV6-5	-	TRBD1	TRBJ2-7	CASSPRQGSKEQYF	TGTGCCAGCAGTCCCCGACAGGGAAGTAAGGAGCAGTACTTC
TRBV6-5	-	-	TRBJ1-1	CASSFLGTGHTEAFF	TGTGCCAGCAGTTTCCTCGGGACCGGGCACACTGAAGCTTTCTTT
TRBV9	-	-	TRBJ2-7	CASSVAVTEAYEQYF	TGTGCCAGCAGCGTAGCCGTGACAGAGGCCTACGAGCAGTACTTC
TRBV2	-	-	TRBJ2-7	CASSEEQISYEQYF	TGTGCCAGCAGTGAGGAACAGATCTCCTACGAGCAGTACTTC
TRBV7-2	-	-	TRBJ1-2	CASSPDRQGYTF	TGTGCCAGCAGCCCTGACCGGCAAGGCTACACCTTC
TRBV11-3	-	-	TRBJ2-3	CASSDQWGTQYF	TGTGCCAGCAGCGACCAGTGGGGTACGCAGTATTTT
TRBV28	-	-	TRBJ1-6	CASSVLVGSPLHF	TGTGCCAGCAGTGTACTGGTGGGTTCACCCCTCCACTTT
TRBV11-3	-	-	TRBJ2-5	CASSTGQRETQYF	TGTGCCAGCAGCACCGGGCAGCGGGAGACCCAGTACTTC
TRBV18	-	TRBD1	TRBJ2-7	CASSPGTGSSYEQYF	TGTGCCAGCTCTCCCGGGACAGGGTCTTCGTACGAGCAGTACTTC
TRBV28	-	-	TRBJ2-7	CASSFPLQDEQYF	TGTGCCAGCAGTTTTCCCCTCCAGGACGAGCAGTACTTC
TRBV30	-	-	TRBJ1-6	CAWSGHTGGHLHF	TGTGCCTGGAGTGGTCACACCGGGGGTCACCTCCACTTT
TRBV20-1	-	-	TRBJ2-3	CSGRVDTQYF	TGCAGTGGCAGGGTAGATACGCAGTATTTT
TRBV7-9	-	-	TRBJ2-7	CASSEISAGRSYEQYF	TGTGCCAGCAGCGAGATCTCGGCGGGAAGGTCCTACGAGCAGTACTTC
TRBV19	-	-	TRBJ2-1	CASSMGRLAAPRYNEQFF	TGTGCCAGTAGTATGGGACGGTTGGCGGCTCCACGATACAATGAGCAGTTCTTC